This T cell receptor beta chain was obtained from a study of blood T cell repertoires in COVID-19. Study-level background: Samples came from the United States, Italy and Spain, spanning acute and convalescent COVID-19. From T cells, B-cell-depleted T cells, or PBMCs came the material, which was cDNA or gDNA.

The CDR3 is 15 residues long. The junction had 7 bases not matched to a gene; V was cut back by 3 bases and J by 6 bases. Germline-derived CDR1 and CDR2 are MDHEN and SYDVKM. TCRdb keeps only in-frame clones here, not all; method: immunoSEQ multiplex PCR. The sample lists 150,000 to 200,000 clones, over 85% occurring once. This clonotype originated in a woman aged 50 to 60 with acute or convalescent COVID-19. The source material was peripheral blood. The V and J genes are TRBV28 and TRBJ2-2; 7 bases match TRBD1. The CDR3 sequence: CASSFPQGWPGELFF. In DNA form, the CDR3 reads TGTGCCAGCAGTTTCCCACAGGGGTGGCCCGGGGAGCTGTTTTTT.